The source of this TCR beta chain is a study of blood T cell repertoires in COVID-19. The wider study: There were acute and convalescent COVID-19 samples, and they came from the United States, Italy and Spain. Sample material is recorded as cDNA or gDNA derived from T cells, B-cell-depleted T cells, or PBMCs.

The germline gives CDR1 LGHDT, CDR2 YNNKEL (reference sequence). The CDR3 loop spans 18 amino acids. Trimming stripped 0 bases from V and 0 bases from J, with 12 bases between. How the authors handled the data: Estimation of nucleated cell counts relied on the amplification of reference gene primers. TCRdb keeps only in-frame clones here, not all; method: immunoSEQ multiplex PCR. V and J calls and clone size are given by that table; D and trimming were obtained from the DNA. The sample yields about 98,000 clones, 81% seen once. This clone was recorded only once. The J gene is TRBJ2-6, the V gene TRBV3-1 (or the pseudogene TRBV3-2); D is unresolved. The clonotype comes from a woman older than 75 with acute or convalescent COVID-19. The sequencing input was peripheral blood. The CDR3 coding sequence is TGTGCCAGCAGCCAAGATCCCATCCCGAGCTCTGGGGCCAACGTCCTGACTTTC. Its protein is CASSQDPIPSSGANVLTF.